This entry is about one T cell receptor beta chain. The sample originates from a study of T cells in Graves' hyperthyroidism and ophthalmopathy. From germline, CDR1 is KGHSH and CDR2 LQKENI. V lost 4 bases, J lost 1 base, and 13 bases lay in between. The CDR3 contains 15 residues. Criteria for exclusion of patients were uncontrolled infection, other autoimmune disease, pregnancy or lactation. The PBMCs were sourced from fresh peripheral blood (about 10 ml). Amplified TCR beta CDR3 regions derived from RNA transcripts. A set of HTBI primers served as the primers for a first-round RT-PCR of the TCR CDR3. Each CDR3 protein is one row after TCRdb ran MiXCR on the multiplex PCR reads. This table holds some 510,000 distinct CDR3 sequences, under 25% found once.

The chain carries TRBV18 and TRBJ2-5, with D perhaps TRBD1 (5 bases). Sequenced: blood. This TCR came from a man younger than 35 with Graves' hyperthyroidism. The CDR3 is CASSLNGDSQETQYF. CDR3 coding DNA: TGTGCCAGCTCACTGAATGGCGACAGCCAAGAGACCCAGTACTTC.